These 28 T cell receptor beta chains came from one sample sequenced in a study of blood T cell repertoires in COVID-19. The repertoire was sequenced with immunoSEQ multiplex PCR; TCRdb's copy has only in-frame clones and lacks some. The sample consists of 170,000 or so clones, roughly 78% of them appearing once. Sequencing input: peripheral blood. The receptors shown here come from a man between 70 and 80 years old with active or convalescent COVID-19.

The chain uses TRBV3-1 (or the pseudogene TRBV3-2) and TRBJ1-1, with 12 positions matching TRBD1. CDR1 is LGHDT, CDR2 YNNKEL, per germline (reference sequence). V dropped 0 bases and J dropped 1; count of bases not matched to a gene: 0. The CDR3 runs to 16 residues. CDR3 in amino acids: CASSQEGQGANTEAFF. The CDR3 DNA sequence: TGTGCCAGCAGCCAAGAGGGACAGGGGGCGAACACTGAAGCTTTCTTT.

This clone was counted once. V usage is TRBV3-1 (or the pseudogene TRBV3-2) and J usage is TRBJ2-7; 7 positions match TRBD1. The CDR3 consists of 14 residues. Trimming at V came to 3 bases and at J to 1 base, leaving 3 bases not matched to a gene. Germline CDR1 and CDR2: LGHDT and YNNKEL (reference sequence). In DNA form, the CDR3 reads TGTGCCAGCAGCCATGGGGACAGATCCTACGAGCAGTACTTC. Protein product: CASSHGDRSYEQYF.

The V gene is TRBV10-1, the J gene TRBJ2-3; no clear D. This CDR3 spans 11 amino acids. Germline CDR1 WNHNN, CDR2 SYGVQD (reference sequence). The V end lost 8 bases, the J end lost 0 bases, and 3 bases lay between the germline ends. The CDR3 protein is CASHSTDTQYF. DNA for the CDR3: TGCGCCAGCCATAGCACAGATACGCAGTATTTT.

This clone is a singleton in its sample. V is TRBV6-2 or TRBV6-3 and J is TRBJ1-5; D ambiguous. Trimming removed 5 bases at V and 7 bases at J, with 12 bases between. The germline V gene has CDR1 MNHEY and CDR2 SVGEGT. The CDR3 spans 13 residues. The CDR3 bases are TGTGCCAGCAGTCGGGAGAGGGAACAGCCCCAGCATTTT. Residues: CASSREREQPQHF.

The J gene is TRBJ2-5, the V gene TRBV2; TRBD2 is a possible D gene (5 bases). The CDR3 is 13 residues long. CDR1 and CDR2 (germline): SNHLY, FYNNEI. The germline V and J ends were trimmed by 4 bases and 1 base, with 7 bases remaining between them. CDR3 region: CASSAEGQETQYF. CDR3 nucleotides: TGTGCCAGCAGTGCCGAGGGCCAAGAGACCCAGTACTTC.

The V and J genes are TRBV30 and TRBJ2-2; 9 bases agree with TRBD2. J lost 6 bases, V lost 1 base, and 15 bases had no gene match. Germline assignment: CDR1 GTSNPN and CDR2 SVGIG (reference sequence). CDR3 length: 18 amino acids. CDR3 loop: CAWSEGGRETGVSGELFF. DNA of the CDR3: TGTGCCTGGAGTGAGGGCGGGAGGGAAACCGGGGTGTCCGGGGAGCTGTTTTTT.

The rearrangement uses TRBV20-1 and TRBJ1-2; the D is unclear. The V end lost 2 bases, the J end lost 5 bases, and 6 bases lay between the germline ends. The germline V gene encodes CDR1 DFQATT and CDR2 SNEGSKA (reference sequence). The CDR3 runs to 11 residues. CDR3 sequence (DNA): TGCAGTGCTAGAAACGGGTATGGCTACACCTTC. Encoded protein: CSARNGYGYTF.

The chain combines TRBV7-3 with TRBJ2-1, with a tentative D call TRBD2 (6 bases). V dropped 0 bases and J dropped 10 bases, with 16 bases sitting between them. The CDR3 sequence is 15 residues long. The germline V gene has CDR1 SGHTA and CDR2 FQGTGA. The CDR3 sequence is CASSLTGRGGNEQFF. The CDR3, as DNA: TGTGCCAGCAGCTTAACCGGGAGAGGAGGCAACGAGCAGTTCTTC. The variable domain in full, completed from reference TRBV7-3 and TRBJ2-1, reads GAGVSQTPSNKVTEKGKYVELRCDPISGHTALYWYRQSLGQGPEFLIYFQGTGAADDSGLPNDRFFAVRPEGSVSTLKIQRTERGDSAVYLCASSLTGRGGNEQFFGPGTRLTVL.

The chain is built from TRBV14 and TRBJ1-2, with D possibly matching TRBD1 (5 bases). Germline assignment: CDR1 SGHDN and CDR2 FVKESK. The V end was cut by 2 bases, the J end by 0 bases, with 13 bases between. The length of the CDR3 is 16 residues. CDR3 in DNA: TGTGCCAGCAGCCAATTGGGGGGAAGACCTAACTATGGCTACACCTTC. Translating gives CASSQLGGRPNYGYTF.

The V gene is TRBV24-1, the J gene TRBJ2-2; 10 positions match TRBD2. Germline CDR1 is KGHDR and CDR2 is SFDVKD. This CDR3 is 17 amino acids long. The V gene end was trimmed by 4 bases and the J gene end by 3 bases; junction bases not matched to a gene: 7. The CDR3 DNA follows: TGTGCCACCAGTGAGACCCCGACTAGCGGGTACACCGGGGAGCTGTTTTTT. Translating gives CATSETPTSGYTGELFF.

This chain links TRBV7-9 with TRBJ1-1; the D is unclear. V was trimmed by 1 base and J by 3 bases, leaving 6 bases between them. Germline V gene sequence: CDR1 SEHNR, CDR2 FQNEAQ (reference sequence). The CDR3 is 13 residues long. Here the CDR3 reads CASSLVGDTEAFF. CDR3 nucleotides: TGTGCCAGCAGCTTAGTGGGAGACACTGAAGCTTTCTTT.

The rearrangement uses TRBV7-9 and TRBJ1-2, with TRBD1 identical over 7 bases. CDR3 length: 19 amino acids. Germline CDR1 is SEHNR and CDR2 is FQNEAQ (reference sequence). The ends lost 1 base at V and 4 bases at J; junction bases unmatched: 18. The CDR3 DNA reads as TGTGCCAGCAGCTTAGGATCGGGCCGGAGGGACAGCGCCTCCTATGGCTACACCTTC. Amino acids: CASSLGSGRRDSASYGYTF.

The rearrangement joins TRBV5-4 to TRBJ1-2, with 9 bases fitting TRBD1. Per the germline V gene, CDR1 is SGHNT and CDR2 is YYREEE (reference sequence). The junction had 6 bases not matched to a gene; V was cut back by 2 bases and J by 4 bases. The CDR3 runs 15 residues. The CDR3 sequence is CASSLGQGFAYGYTF. CDR3 DNA: TGTGCCAGCAGCTTAGGACAGGGGTTCGCCTATGGCTACACCTTC.

The chain employs TRBV5-1 and TRBJ2-1; 7 bases map to TRBD2. The V gene end was trimmed by 4 bases and the J gene end by 6 bases; junction bases not matched to a gene: 7. Germline assignment: CDR1 SGHRS and CDR2 YFSETQ. The CDR3 spans 14 residues. CDR3 in DNA: TGCGCCAGCAGCCTAGACTGGGGGGGCAATGAGCAGTTCTTC. Its translation is CASSLDWGGNEQFF.

V and J are TRBV18 and TRBJ2-7; possibly TRBD1 for D (5 bases). The germline gives CDR1 KGHSH, CDR2 LQKENI. The V end was cut by 5 bases, the J end by 0 bases, with 14 bases between. This CDR3 is 15 amino acids long. The CDR3 loop is CASSVSTDNSYEQYF. CDR3 bases: TGTGCCAGCTCAGTTAGTACGGACAACTCCTACGAGCAGTACTTC.

V gene TRBV27 combines with J gene TRBJ1-1; D call uncertain. The germline V and J ends were trimmed by 6 bases and 0 bases, with 14 bases remaining between them. The CDR3 is 15 amino acids. CDR1 MNHEY and CDR2 SMNVEV come from the germline V gene (reference sequence). Written as DNA, the CDR3 is TGTGCCAGCAGCTCCTGGCAAGATATGAACACTGAAGCTTTCTTT. Translation: CASSSWQDMNTEAFF.

Concerning this clone: Other DNA sequences of this sample code for an identical CDR3. The genes are TRBV28 and TRBJ1-2, with no clear D. V lost 6 bases and J 2 bases, leaving 10 bases between the germline ends. Germline lookup yields CDR1 MDHEN and CDR2 SYDVKM. There are 13 residues in the CDR3. The chain's CDR3 is CASRLGGNYGYTF. DNA of the CDR3: TGTGCCAGCAGATTAGGAGGGAACTATGGCTACACCTTC.

The CDR3 DNA reads as TGCGCCAGCAGCTTGGTACCCACAAACTACGAGCAGTACTTC. Amino acid sequence: CASSLVPTNYEQYF. The chain couples TRBV5-1 to TRBJ2-7; D is ambiguous. V dropped 0 bases and J dropped 3 bases, with 10 bases sitting between them. The CDR3 runs 14 residues. Germline values: CDR1 SGHRS, CDR2 YFSETQ.

J is TRBJ2-1 and V is TRBV7-9, with 15 bases aligning to TRBD2. Germline values: CDR1 SEHNR, CDR2 FQNEAQ (reference sequence). The V gene end was trimmed by 5 bases and the J gene end by 5 bases; junction bases not matched to a gene: 1. The length of the CDR3 is 15 residues. CDR3 residues: CASSGLAGGNNEQFF. As DNA, the CDR3 is TGTGCCAGCAGCGGACTAGCGGGGGGGAACAATGAGCAGTTCTTC.

CDR3 sequence: CASVGGVGQPQHF. Written as DNA, the CDR3 is TGTGCCTCCGTGGGGGGGGTAGGACAGCCCCAGCATTTT. V gene TRBV10-3 combines with J gene TRBJ1-5, with TRBD1 as a possible D gene (5 bases). The CDR3 extends over 13 amino acids. V was pared by 11 bases and J by 7 bases, with 18 bases between. Germline V gives CDR1 ENHRY, CDR2 SYGVKD.

This clone appeared a few times. This chain joins TRBV5-4 and TRBJ2-5, with TRBD2 matching 10 bases. This CDR3 region has 17 residues. Germline-derived CDR1 and CDR2 are SGHNT and YYREEE (reference sequence). V shed 0 bases and J 6 bases; nucleotides not matched to a gene: 11. CDR3 residues: CASSLAAPSGSPKTQYF. The CDR3 nucleotides are TGTGCCAGCAGCTTGGCCGCGCCTAGCGGGAGCCCGAAGACCCAGTACTTC.

This chain links TRBV29-1 with TRBJ2-7, with TRBD1 identical over 7 bases. The J segment lost 3 bases and the V segment lost 7 bases, leaving 9 bases of the junction unmatched. This CDR3 spans 13 amino acids. Looked up from germline, CDR1 is SQVTM and CDR2 is ANQGSEA. The CDR3 nucleotides are TGCAGCGGTTCACAGGGGCCCAGCTACGAGCAGTACTTC. Translation gives CSGSQGPSYEQYF.

V gene TRBV7-9 combines with J gene TRBJ2-7; D remains ambiguous. The length of the CDR3 is 15 residues. The germline V gene encodes CDR1 SEHNR and CDR2 FQNEAQ (reference sequence). V was cut by 2 bases and J by 0 bases, with 11 bases left in between. In DNA, the CDR3 is TGTGCCAGCAGCTTACTGTCAGGCAGCTCCTACGAGCAGTACTTC. Protein product: CASSLLSGSSYEQYF.

The chain employs TRBV30 and TRBJ2-7; the D gene is possibly TRBD1 (6 bases). V was pared by 2 bases and J by 1 base, with 12 bases between. The CDR3 runs to 14 residues. CDR1 and CDR2 (germline): GTSNPN, SVGIG (reference sequence). CDR3 amino acids: CAWSRGTDSYEQYF. The CDR3 DNA reads as TGTGCCTGGAGTAGGGGGACGGATTCCTACGAGCAGTACTTC.

This chain links TRBV5-6 with TRBJ1-3; D ambiguous. Germline CDR1 and CDR2: SGHDT and YYEEEE. The germline V and J ends were trimmed by 2 bases and 2 bases, with 8 bases remaining between them. This CDR3 contains 14 residues. The CDR3 coding sequence is TGTGCCAGCAGCTTTGGACTAGCTGGAAACACCATATATTTT. Translating it yields CASSFGLAGNTIYF.

The sample holds a few counts of this clone. The rearrangement links TRBV4-3 to TRBJ1-6; D perhaps matches TRBD1 (6 bases). The ends were cut back, 0 bases at V and 5 bases at J, with 17 bases in the middle. Per germline, CDR1 LGHNA and CDR2 YSLEER. The CDR3 is made up of 18 amino acids. The CDR3 loop reads CASSQEGQGQGNNSPLHF. CDR3 DNA: TGCGCCAGCAGCCAAGAGGGTCAGGGGCAGGGGAATAATTCACCCCTCCACTTT.

This chain connects TRBV5-1 to TRBJ1-2; 11 bases are a match to TRBD1. Germline-derived CDR1 and CDR2 are SGHRS and YFSETQ. The CDR3 length is 14 residues. V shed 3 bases and J 4 bases; nucleotides not matched to a gene: 2. CDR3 bases: TGCGCCAGCAGCTGGACAGGGGGCAGCTATGGCTACACCTTC. Its translation: CASSWTGGSYGYTF.

This clone was seen once. The chain has TRBV7-9 and TRBJ1-4, with D maybe TRBD1 (6 bases). This CDR3 comprises 14 residues. Trimming took 1 base from V and 6 from J, leaving 9 bases between them. Germline assignment: CDR1 SEHNR and CDR2 FQNEAQ (reference sequence). CDR3 in amino acids: CASSLVAGDEKLFF. The CDR3 DNA is TGTGCCAGCAGCTTAGTGGCAGGGGATGAAAAACTGTTTTTT. Looking up the rest from reference TRBV7-9 and TRBJ1-4 gives the full variable domain: DTGVSQNPRHKITKRGQNVTFRCDPISEHNRLYWYRQTLGQGPEFLTYFQNEAQLEKSRLLSDRFSAERPKGSFSTLEIQRTEQGDSAMYLCASSLVAGDEKLFFGSGTQLSVL.